These 23 T cell receptor beta chains were sequenced from one sample in a study of blood T cell repertoires in COVID-19 (TCRdb year 2020). To prepare the library, the immunoSEQ multiplex PCR assay was applied. Held by TCRdb, this immuneACCESS table contains in-frame sequences only and omits some clones. Under half of the omission traces to an unresolved V gene where checked; the cause of the rest is unknown. A total of approximately 200,000 clones appear in this sample, around 75% of them only once. The ten biggest clones cover 5.5% to 7% of the sample. The sample comprised peripheral blood. The source of these receptors is a woman aged 40-49 years with COVID-19, enrolled during active disease.

This chain joins TRBV10-3 and TRBJ2-1, with D possibly being TRBD1 (5 bases). Looked up from germline, CDR1 is ENHRY and CDR2 is SYGVKD. V gave up 10 bases and J gave up 8 bases, with 12 bases separating them. CDR3 length equals 11 residues. The CDR3 DNA sequence: TGTGCCACCTATCAGGGCGATGAGCAGTTCTTC. Residues: CATYQGDEQFF.

This sequence joins TRBV10-3 and TRBJ1-4; 7 bases match TRBD1. This CDR3 has 16 residues. Germline V CDR1 and CDR2: ENHRY, SYGVKD. The V and J ends lost 3 bases and 7 bases, in that order; junction bases with no gene match: 11. DNA for the CDR3: TGTGCCATCAGTGACACGAGAGCTGACAGGGTTGAAAAACTGTTTTTT. It yields the protein CAISDTRADRVEKLFF.

This clone has a handful of counts. The rearrangement links TRBV29-1 to TRBJ2-2; 11 bases align to TRBD1. Per germline, CDR1 SQVTM and CDR2 ANQGSEA. J was trimmed by 7 bases and V by 4 bases; bases with no gene match: 11. This CDR3 has 16 amino acids. The CDR3 nucleotides read TGCAGCGTTGCCCCCCGGACAGGGGGCGCGGGCGGGGAGCTGTTTTTT. Amino acid sequence: CSVAPRTGGAGGELFF.

The gene calls are TRBV19 and TRBJ2-7; possibly TRBD2 for D (6 bases). The V gene lost 0 bases and the J gene lost 2 bases, with 11 bases spanning the gap. The CDR3 covers 15 residues. Germline values: CDR1 LNHDA, CDR2 SQIVND (reference sequence). The CDR3 loop reads CASSIDPGGAYEQYF. For the CDR3, the DNA is TGTGCCAGTAGTATAGATCCCGGGGGTGCCTACGAGCAGTACTTC.

This sequence joins TRBV12-3 or TRBV12-4 and TRBJ1-1, with D unclear. V was shortened by 6 bases and J by 1 base, with 9 bases between the two germline ends. The CDR3 extends over 13 amino acids. CDR3 loop: CASRGVGNTEAFF. The CDR3 DNA reads as TGTGCCAGCAGGGGCGTTGGGAACACTGAAGCTTTCTTT.

This chain connects TRBV2 to TRBJ1-5; D call uncertain. Per the germline V gene, CDR1 is SNHLY and CDR2 is FYNNEI. Trimming removed 6 bases from V and 4 bases from J, with 19 bases in between. The CDR3 runs 16 residues. CDR3 sequence (DNA): TGTGCCAGCAGCGGCACGTCCGGGGTGCTGAATCAGCCCCAGCATTTT. It encodes CASSGTSGVLNQPQHF.

This clone was observed a handful of times. The sample holds other DNA sequences that translate to the same CDR3. This chain uses TRBV7-2 with TRBJ2-1, with 9 bases fitting TRBD1. With V trimmed by 5 bases and J by 6 bases, 5 bases remained unmatched. Germline V gives CDR1 SGHTA, CDR2 FQGNSA. This CDR3 has 14 amino acids. The CDR3 nucleotides are TGTGCCAGCAGCCTGGACAGGGGTACCAATGAGCAGTTCTTC. Amino acid sequence: CASSLDRGTNEQFF.

The chain carries TRBV2 and TRBJ1-1, with a weak D call TRBD1 (5 bases). CDR1 SNHLY and CDR2 FYNNEI come from the germline V gene. The CDR3 runs 17 residues. V lost 7 bases and J 1 base, leaving 22 bases between the germline ends. CDR3 sequence: CASIKNGGFPGNTEAFF. The CDR3 DNA is TGTGCCAGCATAAAAAACGGGGGTTTCCCGGGGAACACTGAAGCTTTCTTT.

The chain joins TRBV7-2 to TRBJ2-5, with no clear D. V was trimmed by 5 bases and J by 1 base, leaving 11 bases between them. This CDR3 spans 14 amino acids. The germline CDR1 and CDR2 sequences are SGHTA and FQGNSA. For the CDR3, the DNA is TGTGCCAGCAGCATGCCCACAATCCAAGAGACCCAGTACTTC. This translates into CASSMPTIQETQYF.

The gene calls are TRBV6-1 and TRBJ2-7, with TRBD1 matching 9 bases. V shed 2 bases, J shed 2 bases, and the junction held 4 bases outside the gene matches. Looked up from germline, CDR1 is MNHNS and CDR2 is SASEGT. CDR3 length equals 15 residues. The CDR3 protein is CASSESGTGTYEQYF. The CDR3 DNA sequence: TGTGCCAGCAGTGAATCAGGGACAGGGACCTACGAGCAGTACTTC.

The V and J genes are TRBV5-1 and TRBJ1-5; 7 nucleotides agree with TRBD1. CDR3 length: 13 residues. V lost 4 bases to trimming and J lost 5 bases; unmatched junction nucleotides: 3. Per the germline V gene, CDR1 is SGHRS and CDR2 is YFSETQ. The CDR3 bases are TGCGCCAGCAGCCCTGGACAGGATCAGCCCCAGCATTTT. The encoded protein is CASSPGQDQPQHF.

The chain recombines TRBV18 with TRBJ1-4; 7 bases line up with TRBD1. The CDR3 covers 13 residues. Trimming cost V 3 bases and J 6 bases; bases outside gene matches: 1. The germline CDR1 and CDR2 sequences are KGHSH and LQKENI. The CDR3 DNA sequence: TGTGCCAGCTCACCCGACAGGGATGAAAAACTGTTTTTT. Its protein is CASSPDRDEKLFF.

V gene TRBV2 combines with J gene TRBJ2-7, with a possible D match to TRBD1 (6 bases). CDR1 SNHLY and CDR2 FYNNEI come from the germline V gene. The CDR3 covers 14 residues. The V and J ends lost 4 bases and 2 bases respectively, with 12 bases between them. CDR3 bases: TGTGCCAGCAGTGGCCAGGGACACCCCTACGAGCAGTACTTC. Translating it yields CASSGQGHPYEQYF.

The rearrangement uses TRBV30 and TRBJ1-6; D gene uncertain. Germline V CDR1 and CDR2: GTSNPN, SVGIG (reference sequence). This CDR3 is built from 15 residues. Between the trimmed V and J ends, which lost 8 bases and 0 bases, there was a span of 14 bases. CDR3 residues: CALGGNGSYNSPLHF. CDR3 sequence (DNA): TGTGCCCTCGGAGGGAATGGCTCCTATAATTCACCCCTCCACTTT.

The J gene is TRBJ1-2, the V gene TRBV2; TRBD1 matches 10 bases. Looked up from germline, CDR1 is SNHLY and CDR2 is FYNNEI. This CDR3 is built from 12 residues. The V gene end was trimmed by 9 bases and the J gene end by 10 bases; junction bases not matched to a gene: 8. The CDR3 sequence: CARGTGALPYTF. CDR3 DNA: TGTGCCAGAGGGACAGGGGCCCTTCCCTACACCTTC. Full variable domain (missing parts from reference TRBV2 and TRBJ1-2): EPEVTQTPSHQVTQMGQEVILRCVPISNHLYFYWYRQILGQKVEFLVSFYNNEISEKSEIFDDQFSVERPDGSNFTLKIRSTKLEDSAMYFCARGTGALPYTFGSGTRLTVV.

This clone was counted a few times. This chain joins TRBV27 and TRBJ1-1, with 7 bases identical to TRBD1. Germline-derived CDR1 and CDR2 are MNHEY and SMNVEV (reference sequence). The CDR3 spans 18 residues. V gave up 5 bases and J gave up 0 bases; unmatched junction bases: 15. CDR3 residues: CASSPLQGIMRMNTEAFF. The DNA for the CDR3 is TGTGCCAGCAGTCCCCTACAGGGGATAATGAGAATGAACACTGAAGCTTTCTTT.

This clone showed up just a few times. V is TRBV6-5 and J is TRBJ1-2, with a weak D call TRBD1 (5 bases). Trimming shortened V by 11 bases and J by 4 bases, and 17 bases separated the two germline ends. The CDR3 totals 13 residues. CDR1 is MNHEY, CDR2 SVGAGI, per germline. CDR3 residues: CAAARQQGYGYTF. The CDR3 bases are TGTGCCGCAGCGAGACAGCAGGGCTATGGCTACACCTTC.

The chain uses TRBV27 and TRBJ1-5; TRBD1 matches 7 bases. The CDR3 has 17 residues. CDR1 is MNHEY and CDR2 is SMNVEV in the germline V gene (reference sequence). Trimming at V came to 0 bases and at J to 4 bases, leaving 9 bases not matched to a gene. The CDR3 DNA reads TGTGCCAGCAGTTTATCTTCAAGGGGGCTCGGGAATCAGCCCCAGCATTTT. As protein: CASSLSSRGLGNQPQHF.

The chain couples TRBV5-4 to TRBJ2-4, with 8 bases identical to TRBD2. J lost 3 bases, V lost 6 bases, and 5 bases had no gene match. The germline gives CDR1 SGHNT, CDR2 YYREEE (reference sequence). The CDR3 contains 14 residues. DNA of the CDR3: TGTGCCAGCATGCTAGCGGGTAGCAAAAACATTCAGTACTTC. This gives the protein CASMLAGSKNIQYF.

This clone has just one count. The chain uses TRBV27 and TRBJ1-1; D gene uncertain. This CDR3 is 14 amino acids long. V was pared by 0 bases and J by 6 bases, with 11 bases between. In germline, CDR1 is MNHEY, CDR2 SMNVEV (reference sequence). CDR3 nucleotide sequence: TGTGCCAGCAGTTTATCACGGGAACTCGCTGAAGCTTTCTTT. It yields the protein CASSLSRELAEAFF.

The chain recombines TRBV2 with TRBJ2-3; TRBD1 aligns across 7 bases. With V trimmed by 8 bases and J by 4 bases, 6 bases remained unmatched. This CDR3 has 13 residues. Germline values: CDR1 SNHLY, CDR2 FYNNEI. DNA for the CDR3: TGTGCCAGCTACAGACAGGGCGCAGATACGCAGTATTTT. The encoded protein is CASYRQGADTQYF.

A single count supports this clone. This chain uses TRBV4-3 with TRBJ1-3; weak D call: TRBD1 (6 bases). CDR3 length equals 14 residues. V was clipped by 1 base and J by 8 bases, with 12 bases between them. Germline V gene sequence: CDR1 LGHNA, CDR2 YSLEER. The CDR3 DNA reads as TGCGCCAGCAGCCAAGGGCAGGGGCGGGACACCATATATTTT. This translates into CASSQGQGRDTIYF.

The chain links TRBV3-1 (or the pseudogene TRBV3-2) to TRBJ1-1; D is possibly TRBD1 (6 bases). Germline V CDR1 and CDR2: LGHDT, YNNKEL (reference sequence). The germline V and J ends were trimmed by 3 bases and 1 base, with 9 bases remaining between them. This CDR3 has 14 amino acids. CDR3 coding DNA: TGTGCCAGCAGCCAGGGGGCCGGGAACACTGAAGCTTTCTTT. This sequence encodes CASSQGAGNTEAFF.